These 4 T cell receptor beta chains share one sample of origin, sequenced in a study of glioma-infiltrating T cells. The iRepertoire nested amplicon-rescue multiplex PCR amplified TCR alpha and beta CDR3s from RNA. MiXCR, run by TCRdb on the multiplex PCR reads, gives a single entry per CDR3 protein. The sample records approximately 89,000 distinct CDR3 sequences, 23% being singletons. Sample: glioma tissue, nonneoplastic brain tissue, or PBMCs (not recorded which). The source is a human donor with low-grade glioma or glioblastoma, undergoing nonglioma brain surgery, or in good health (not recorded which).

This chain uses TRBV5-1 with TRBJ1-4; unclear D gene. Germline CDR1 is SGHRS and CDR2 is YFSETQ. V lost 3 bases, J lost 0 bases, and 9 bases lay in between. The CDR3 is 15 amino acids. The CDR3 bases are TGCGCCAGCAGCTCGGAGGGAGCAACTAATGAAAAACTGTTTTTT. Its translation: CASSSEGATNEKLFF.

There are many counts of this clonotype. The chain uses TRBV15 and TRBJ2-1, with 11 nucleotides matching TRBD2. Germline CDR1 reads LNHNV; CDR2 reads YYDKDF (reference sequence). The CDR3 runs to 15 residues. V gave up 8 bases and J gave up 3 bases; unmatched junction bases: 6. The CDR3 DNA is TGTGCCACCGAGGACACTAGCGGGGGCTACAATGAGCAGTTCTTC. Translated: CATEDTSGGYNEQFF.

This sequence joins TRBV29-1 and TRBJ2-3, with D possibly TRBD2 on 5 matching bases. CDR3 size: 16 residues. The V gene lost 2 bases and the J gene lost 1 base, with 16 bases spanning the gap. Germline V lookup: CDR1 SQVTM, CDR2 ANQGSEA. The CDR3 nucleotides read TGCAGCGTTGAACCCGGACTGCCACGTCGCACAGATACGCAGTATTTT. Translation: CSVEPGLPRRTDTQYF.

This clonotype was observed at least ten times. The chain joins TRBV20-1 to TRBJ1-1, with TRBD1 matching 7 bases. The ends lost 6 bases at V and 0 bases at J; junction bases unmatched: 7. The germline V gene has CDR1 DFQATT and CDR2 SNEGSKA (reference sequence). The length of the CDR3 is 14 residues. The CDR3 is CSAHLGQLNTEAFF. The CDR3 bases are TGCAGTGCCCACCTGGGACAGTTGAACACTGAAGCTTTCTTT.